The rows below give T cell receptor beta chains drawn from one sample of a study of vaccination and CD4 T cells after COVID-19. MiXCR, run by TCRdb on the PCR reads, gives a single entry per CDR3 protein. The top ten hold roughly 13% of the sample, which has 9,900 or so distinct CDR3 sequences, 30% seen once. Their antigens are not known. Sequencing used CD4+ T cells from blood, cultured in vitro. The receptors stem from a human donor in good health. Both conserved end residues are part of each CDR3. Each record gives: CDR3 protein, CDR3 DNA, clone size, D gene, J gene, V gene. The D gene is left open where the match is weak. Clone size is stated in some rows and not others, as once, few, many or a class when expanded.

CDR3aa: CASSVSAGGRSTEAFF
CDR3nt: TGTGCCAGCAGCGTATCGGCAGGGGGCCGGAGCACTGAAGCTTTCTTT
abundance: few
d_gene: TRBD1
j_gene: TRBJ1-1
v_gene: TRBV9

CDR3aa: CASSSDRGRQDTQYF
CDR3nt: TGTGCCAGCAGCTCGGACAGGGGGCGTCAAGATACGCAGTATTTT
abundance: NA
d_gene: TRBD1
j_gene: TRBJ2-3
v_gene: TRBV7-9

CDR3aa: CAGSPNGQAGQPQHF
CDR3nt: TGTGCCGGCAGCCCAAACGGACAGGCAGGCCAGCCCCAGCATTTT
abundance: NA
d_gene: TRBD1
j_gene: TRBJ1-5
v_gene: TRBV28

CDR3aa: CASRGTGIGYTF
CDR3nt: TGTGCCAGCCGGGGGACAGGGATTGGCTACACCTTC
abundance: NA
d_gene: TRBD1
j_gene: TRBJ1-2
v_gene: TRBV27

CDR3aa: CASSLNRGRTGELFF
CDR3nt: TGTGCCAGCAGTCTCAACAGGGGCCGGACCGGGGAGCTGTTTTTT
abundance: NA
d_gene: TRBD1
j_gene: TRBJ2-2
v_gene: TRBV7-3

CDR3aa: CSARAGQRDPFF
CDR3nt: TGCAGTGCGCGAGCGGGACAAAGGGATCCGTTCTTC
abundance: NA
d_gene: NA
j_gene: TRBJ2-1
v_gene: TRBV20-1

CDR3aa: CSAREGISTDTQYF
CDR3nt: TGCAGTGCTAGAGAGGGCATATCCACAGATACGCAGTATTTT
abundance: NA
d_gene: NA
j_gene: TRBJ2-3
v_gene: TRBV20-1

CDR3aa: CASSRQGARGTGELFF
CDR3nt: TGTGCCAGCAGCCGACAGGGGGCGCGGGGCACCGGGGAGCTGTTTTTT
abundance: NA
d_gene: TRBD1
j_gene: TRBJ2-2
v_gene: TRBV28

CDR3aa: CASSVKAGTDYGYTF
CDR3nt: TGTGCCAGCAGCGTAAAAGCAGGGACGGACTATGGCTACACCTTC
abundance: NA
d_gene: NA
j_gene: TRBJ1-2
v_gene: TRBV9

CDR3aa: CASSLGASGGREWNNEQFF
CDR3nt: TGTGCCAGCAGCTTGGGGGCGTCGGGCGGACGGGAGTGGAACAATGAGCAGTTCTTC
abundance: NA
d_gene: NA
j_gene: TRBJ2-1
v_gene: TRBV7-6

CDR3aa: CASSSQGRGYTF
CDR3nt: TGTGCCAGCAGTTCTCAGGGGAGAGGCTACACCTTC
abundance: NA
d_gene: NA
j_gene: TRBJ1-2
v_gene: TRBV28

CDR3aa: CASSQLWTGATGAEYEQYF
CDR3nt: TGTGCCAGCAGCCAACTCTGGACAGGGGCGACGGGAGCGGAGTACGAGCAGTACTTC
abundance: NA
d_gene: TRBD1
j_gene: TRBJ2-7
v_gene: TRBV7-9

CDR3aa: CASSQDVGTTNYGYTF
CDR3nt: TGCGCCAGCAGCCAAGATGTGGGAACTACTAACTATGGCTACACCTTC
abundance: NA
d_gene: NA
j_gene: TRBJ1-2
v_gene: TRBV4-1

CDR3aa: CSARDLGGQTNEKLFF
CDR3nt: TGCAGTGCTAGAGATCTCGGGGGCCAGACTAATGAAAAACTGTTTTTT
abundance: NA
d_gene: NA
j_gene: TRBJ1-4
v_gene: TRBV20-1

CDR3aa: CASSWGAEAFF
CDR3nt: TGTGCCAGCAGTTGGGGCGCTGAAGCTTTCTTT
abundance: NA
d_gene: NA
j_gene: TRBJ1-1
v_gene: TRBV25-1

CDR3aa: CASSSQGGANYGYTF
CDR3nt: TGTGCCAGCAGTTCCCAGGGTGGTGCTAACTATGGCTACACCTTC
abundance: NA
d_gene: NA
j_gene: TRBJ1-2
v_gene: TRBV6-5

CDR3aa: CASTLTSPSSYEQYF
CDR3nt: TGTGCCAGCACCCTGACTAGCCCGAGCTCCTACGAGCAGTACTTC
abundance: NA
d_gene: TRBD2
j_gene: TRBJ2-7
v_gene: TRBV6-1

CDR3aa: CSARQGGNTIYF
CDR3nt: TGCAGTGCTCGACAGGGAGGTAACACCATATATTTT
abundance: medium-sized
d_gene: TRBD1
j_gene: TRBJ1-3
v_gene: TRBV20-1

CDR3aa: CASSGDSYNSPLHF
CDR3nt: TGTGCCAGCAGTGGCGACAGCTATAATTCACCCCTCCACTTT
abundance: medium-sized
d_gene: NA
j_gene: TRBJ1-6
v_gene: TRBV27

CDR3aa: CASSIEHNTEAFF
CDR3nt: TGTGCCAGTAGTATAGAACACAACACTGAAGCTTTCTTT
abundance: few
d_gene: NA
j_gene: TRBJ1-1
v_gene: TRBV19

CDR3aa: CASSSGLASYNEQFF
CDR3nt: TGTGCCAGCAGCTCGGGACTAGCGAGTTACAATGAGCAGTTCTTC
abundance: few
d_gene: TRBD2
j_gene: TRBJ2-1
v_gene: TRBV7-2

CDR3aa: CASSQSTGGANLTEAFF
CDR3nt: TGCGCCAGCAGTCAATCCACAGGGGGCGCGAATCTCACTGAAGCTTTCTTT
abundance: few
d_gene: TRBD1
j_gene: TRBJ1-1
v_gene: TRBV23-1

CDR3aa: CASSPQRQGNTGELFF
CDR3nt: TGTGCCAGCTCACCACAGCGACAGGGGAACACCGGGGAGCTGTTTTTT
abundance: NA
d_gene: TRBD1
j_gene: TRBJ2-2
v_gene: TRBV18

CDR3aa: CASSLAGTATYEQYF
CDR3nt: TGTGCCAGCAGCTTAGCGGGGACAGCTACCTACGAGCAGTACTTC
abundance: NA
d_gene: TRBD1
j_gene: TRBJ2-7
v_gene: TRBV7-6

CDR3aa: CSANPGTLYGYTF
CDR3nt: TGCAGTGCGAACCCCGGGACACTTTATGGCTACACCTTC
abundance: medium-sized
d_gene: NA
j_gene: TRBJ1-2
v_gene: TRBV20-1

CDR3aa: CSARERLPEAFF
CDR3nt: TGCAGTGCTAGGGAAAGGTTACCTGAAGCTTTCTTT
abundance: NA
d_gene: NA
j_gene: TRBJ1-1
v_gene: TRBV20-1

CDR3aa: CASSLGGAGYEQYF
CDR3nt: TGTGCCAGCAGTTTAGGGGGGGCGGGCTACGAGCAGTACTTC
abundance: NA
d_gene: NA
j_gene: TRBJ2-7
v_gene: TRBV27

CDR3aa: CVPQLGSRGSGIKKTQYF
CDR3nt: TGCGTCCCCCAATTGGGGTCCAGGGGTAGCGGGATAAAAAAGACCCAGTACTTC
abundance: NA
d_gene: TRBD2
j_gene: TRBJ2-5
v_gene: TRBV20-1

CDR3aa: CSARDVPLNNEQFF
CDR3nt: TGCAGTGCTAGAGATGTGCCACTCAACAATGAGCAGTTCTTC
abundance: few
d_gene: NA
j_gene: TRBJ2-1
v_gene: TRBV20-1

CDR3aa: CASSQTHPTEGQPQHF
CDR3nt: TGTGCCAGCAGCCAAACTCATCCGACCGAGGGTCAGCCCCAGCATTTT
abundance: NA
d_gene: NA
j_gene: TRBJ1-5
v_gene: TRBV4-2

CDR3aa: CASSGAVTGELFF
CDR3nt: TGTGCCAGCAGTGGGGCTGTGACCGGGGAGCTGTTTTTT
abundance: NA
d_gene: NA
j_gene: TRBJ2-2
v_gene: TRBV6-4

CDR3aa: CSARDPAGKNQPQHF
CDR3nt: TGCAGTGCTAGAGATCCGGCCGGGAAAAATCAGCCCCAGCATTTT
abundance: few
d_gene: NA
j_gene: TRBJ1-5
v_gene: TRBV20-1

CDR3aa: CASSLPQGLAGGPNIQYF
CDR3nt: TGTGCCAGCAGTTTACCCCAGGGACTAGCGGGAGGGCCGAACATTCAGTACTTC
abundance: NA
d_gene: TRBD2
j_gene: TRBJ2-4
v_gene: TRBV28

CDR3aa: CASSPSGRETEAFF
CDR3nt: TGTGCCAGCAGTCCTTCAGGGCGAGAAACTGAAGCTTTCTTT
abundance: few
d_gene: NA
j_gene: TRBJ1-1
v_gene: TRBV9

CDR3aa: CASSPDSGRSYEQYF
CDR3nt: TGTGCCAGCAGCCCGGATAGCGGGAGGTCCTACGAGCAGTACTTC
abundance: few
d_gene: TRBD2
j_gene: TRBJ2-7
v_gene: TRBV11-3

CDR3aa: CASSLRQSSGANVLTF
CDR3nt: TGTGCCAGCAGCCTACGACAGAGCTCTGGGGCCAACGTCCTGACTTTC
abundance: few
d_gene: NA
j_gene: TRBJ2-6
v_gene: TRBV11-2

CDR3aa: CASSPGTGGYQETQYF
CDR3nt: TGCGCCAGCAGCCCCGGGACAGGGGGGTACCAAGAGACCCAGTACTTC
abundance: few
d_gene: TRBD1
j_gene: TRBJ2-5
v_gene: TRBV5-1

CDR3aa: CSARDPGTGRPETQYF
CDR3nt: TGCAGTGCTAGAGACCCAGGGACGGGCCGTCCGGAGACCCAGTACTTC
abundance: NA
d_gene: NA
j_gene: TRBJ2-5
v_gene: TRBV20-1

CDR3aa: CASSLGPGESETQYF
CDR3nt: TGTGCCAGCAGCTTAGGTCCGGGGGAGTCGGAGACCCAGTACTTC
abundance: NA
d_gene: NA
j_gene: TRBJ2-5
v_gene: TRBV11-3

CDR3aa: CASSLRGNQPQHF
CDR3nt: TGTGCCAGCAGCTTAAGAGGCAATCAGCCCCAGCATTTT
abundance: few
d_gene: NA
j_gene: TRBJ1-5
v_gene: TRBV7-2